This T cell receptor (beta chain) was found in a study of T cell responses to AZD1222 COVID-19 vaccine. Study-wide background: Pooled together were second doses at about 4 or about 12 weeks. Study-wide findings and caveats: Baseline serology detected seropositivity in only a handful of AZD1222 recipients. White British people made up most donors, females outnumbered males, and clonal diversity was possibly underestimated. The study reported that nearly half of spike-specific TCRs target unmutated variant regions.

This clone appeared once. No antigen is known for it. V lost 5 bases to trimming and J lost 0 bases, with 13 bases between them. From germline, CDR1 is MNHEY and CDR2 SMNVEV (reference sequence). CDR3 size: 15 residues. Libraries were prepared by immunoSEQ multiplex PCR; TCRdb keeps only in-frame clonotypes and omits some of them. The data show more than 85,000 clones, around 83% seen once. The sample consisted of peripheral blood, taken on day 0 of AZD1222 vaccination. This clonotype was sampled from an adult in good health. The chain is built from TRBV27 and TRBJ1-2, with D unresolved. This chain's CDR3 is CASSEIPTANYGYTF. The CDR3 bases are TGTGCCAGCAGTGAGATTCCCACTGCTAACTATGGCTACACCTTC.